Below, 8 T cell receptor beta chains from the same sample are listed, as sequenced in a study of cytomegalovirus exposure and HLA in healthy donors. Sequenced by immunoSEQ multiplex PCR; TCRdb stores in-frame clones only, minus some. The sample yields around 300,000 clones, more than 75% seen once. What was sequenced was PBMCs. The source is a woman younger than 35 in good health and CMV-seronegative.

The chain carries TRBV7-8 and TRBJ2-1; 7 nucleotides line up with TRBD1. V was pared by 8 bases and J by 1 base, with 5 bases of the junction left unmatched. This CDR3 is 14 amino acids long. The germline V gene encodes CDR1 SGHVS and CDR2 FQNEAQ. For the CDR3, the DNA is TGTGCCAGCGTAAGGGGACAGTCCTACAATGAGCAGTTCTTC. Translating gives CASVRGQSYNEQFF.

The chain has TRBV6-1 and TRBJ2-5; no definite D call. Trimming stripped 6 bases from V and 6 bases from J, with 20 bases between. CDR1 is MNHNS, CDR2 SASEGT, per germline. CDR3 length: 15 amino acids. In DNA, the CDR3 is TGTGCCAGCAGGACGGTGATTATGGGCAGGAAGACCCAGTACTTC. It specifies CASRTVIMGRKTQYF.

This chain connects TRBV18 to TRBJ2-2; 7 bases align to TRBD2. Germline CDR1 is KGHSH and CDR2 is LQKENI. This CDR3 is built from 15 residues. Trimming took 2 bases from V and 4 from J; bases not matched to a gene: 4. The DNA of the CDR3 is TGTGCCAGCTCACCAAACGCGGGAGTCACCGGGGAGCTGTTTTTT. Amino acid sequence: CASSPNAGVTGELFF.

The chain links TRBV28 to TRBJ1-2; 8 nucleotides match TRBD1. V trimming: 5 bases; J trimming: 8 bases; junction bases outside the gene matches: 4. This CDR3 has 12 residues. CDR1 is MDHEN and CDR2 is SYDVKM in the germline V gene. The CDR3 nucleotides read TGTGCCAGCAGTGAACAGGGGGGCGGCTACACCTTC. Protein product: CASSEQGGGYTF.

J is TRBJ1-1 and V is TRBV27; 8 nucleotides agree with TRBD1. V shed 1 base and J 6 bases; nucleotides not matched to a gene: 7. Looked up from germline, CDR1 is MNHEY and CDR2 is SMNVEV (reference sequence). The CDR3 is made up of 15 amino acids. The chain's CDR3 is CASSLFPRGLPEAFF. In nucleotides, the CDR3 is TGTGCCAGCAGTTTATTCCCCAGGGGGCTCCCTGAAGCTTTCTTT.

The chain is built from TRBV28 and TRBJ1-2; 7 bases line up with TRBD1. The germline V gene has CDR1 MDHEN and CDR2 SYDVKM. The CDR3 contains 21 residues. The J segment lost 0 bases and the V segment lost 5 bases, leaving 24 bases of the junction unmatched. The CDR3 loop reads CASSPDRAWDSPFAANYGYTF. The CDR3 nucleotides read TGTGCCAGCAGTCCCGATCGCGCATGGGACAGCCCTTTCGCAGCTAACTATGGCTACACCTTC.

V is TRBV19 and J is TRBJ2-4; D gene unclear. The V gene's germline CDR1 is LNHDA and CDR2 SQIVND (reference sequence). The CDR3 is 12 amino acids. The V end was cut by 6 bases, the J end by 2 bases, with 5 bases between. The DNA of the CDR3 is TGTGCCAGTAGCCCTACCAAAAACATTCAGTACTTC. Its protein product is CASSPTKNIQYF.

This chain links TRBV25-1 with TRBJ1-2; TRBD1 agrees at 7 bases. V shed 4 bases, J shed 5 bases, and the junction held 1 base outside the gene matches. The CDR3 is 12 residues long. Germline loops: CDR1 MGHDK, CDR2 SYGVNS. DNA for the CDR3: TGTGCCAGCAGTGTACAGGGGTATGGCTACACCTTC. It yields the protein CASSVQGYGYTF.